Each of the 18 T cell receptor beta chains below was sequenced from the same sample in a study of OX40 agonist ivuxolimab in advanced cancers. Clones were sequenced by immunoSEQ multiplex PCR, and TCRdb holds only the in-frame ones, with some missing. The table includes tens of thousands of clones, around 84% detected once. The starting material was CD4+ or CD8+ T cells sorted from blood, obtained in a trial of the OX40 agonist ivuxolimab. The receptor source for this set is an adult with an advanced solid tumor such as melanoma, head and neck, liver or kidney cancer.

The chain has TRBV11-2 and TRBJ1-6; D remains ambiguous. CDR3 size: 14 residues. CDR1 and CDR2 (germline): SGHAT, FQNNGV. Between the trimmed V and J ends, which lost 1 base and 8 bases, there was a span of 9 bases. The CDR3 sequence: CASSLVTTDSPLHF. CDR3 in DNA: TGTGCCAGCAGCTTAGTAACAACCGATTCACCCCTCCACTTT.

The chain combines TRBV4-1 with TRBJ1-1; D possibly corresponds to TRBD1 (6 bases). Trimming removed 0 bases at V and 5 bases at J, with 13 bases between. The germline CDR1 and CDR2 sequences are MGHRA and YSYEKL. This CDR3 is 15 amino acids long. CDR3 coding DNA: TGCGCCAGCAGCCAAGATCCGGGGGCGGATACTGAAGCTTTCTTT. Its translation: CASSQDPGADTEAFF.

This chain connects TRBV7-9 to TRBJ2-1, with a tentative D call TRBD2 (6 bases). This CDR3 has 13 amino acids. Trimming left V 2 bases short and J 7 bases short, with 9 bases between. The germline V gene encodes CDR1 SEHNR and CDR2 FQNEAQ (reference sequence). The CDR3 bases are TGTGCCAGCAGCTTATTGGGGGGAAATGAGCAGTTCTTC. Its translation: CASSLLGGNEQFF.

CDR3 sequence reads: CASSWVSSGANVLTF. The CDR3 DNA is TGTGCCAGCAGCTGGGTAAGCTCTGGGGCCAACGTCCTGACTTTC. The gene calls are TRBV13 and TRBJ2-6; D remains unclear. This CDR3 spans 15 amino acids. Germline CDR1 PRHDT, CDR2 FYEKMQ (reference sequence). V was pared by 4 bases and J by 0 bases, with 7 bases between. The entire variable domain, with the rest obtained from reference TRBV13 and TRBJ2-6, is as follows: AAGVIQSPRHLIKEKRETATLKCYPIPRHDTVYWYQQGPGQDPQFLISFYEKMQSDKGSIPDRFSAQQFSDYHSELNMSSLELGDSALYFCASSWVSSGANVLTFGAGSRLTVL.

This chain joins TRBV25-1 and TRBJ1-1, with TRBD1 identical over 7 bases. The CDR3 runs to 11 residues. CDR1 MGHDK and CDR2 SYGVNS come from the germline V gene. J was trimmed by 4 bases and V by 9 bases; bases with no gene match: 2. The CDR3 nucleotides are TGTGCCAGTGGGACAGTCACTGAAGCTTTCTTT. As protein: CASGTVTEAFF. The entire variable domain, with the rest obtained from reference TRBV25-1 and TRBJ1-1, is as follows: EADIYQTPRYLVIGTGKKITLECSQTMGHDKMYWYQQDPGMELHLIHYSYGVNSTEKGDLSSESTVSRIRTEHFPLTLESARPSHTSQYLCASGTVTEAFFGQGTRLTVV.

A few counts support this clone. The chain combines TRBV29-1 with TRBJ1-1; D may be TRBD1 (6 bases). V was clipped by 0 bases and J by 1 base, with 12 bases between them. The CDR3 sequence is 15 residues long. The germline V gene has CDR1 SQVTM and CDR2 ANQGSEA. The CDR3, as DNA: TGCAGCGTTGAAGATGCGGGGGCGGGGAACACTGAAGCTTTCTTT. Translating it yields CSVEDAGAGNTEAFF.

The V call is TRBV7-2, the J call TRBJ2-3, with D unclear. Germline CDR1 reads SGHTA; CDR2 reads FQGNSA. V was pared by 1 base and J by 6 bases, with 11 bases between. This CDR3 has 14 amino acids. The CDR3 here is CASSLGVVRDTQYF. DNA for the CDR3: TGTGCCAGCAGCTTAGGGGTCGTAAGGGATACGCAGTATTTT.

The CDR3 spells CASSVGVDAEAFF. DNA for the CDR3: TGTGCCAGCTCGGTAGGGGTAGACGCTGAAGCTTTCTTT. This chain connects TRBV18 to TRBJ1-1; possibly TRBD1 for D (5 bases). The germline CDR1 and CDR2 sequences are KGHSH and LQKENI. The CDR3 is 13 amino acids. Between the trimmed V and J ends, which lost 6 bases and 6 bases, there was a span of 14 bases. The whole variable domain, filled in from reference TRBV18 and TRBJ1-1, reads NAGVMQNPRHLVRRRGQEARLRCSPMKGHSHVYWYRQLPEEGLKFMVYLQKENIIDESGMPKERFSAEFPKEGPSILRIQQVVRGDSAAYFCASSVGVDAEAFFGQGTRLTVV.

This chain joins TRBV6-1 and TRBJ2-5; TRBD1 aligns across 7 bases. There are 14 residues in the CDR3. Germline CDR1 is MNHNS and CDR2 is SASEGT. Trimming at V came to 4 bases and at J to 2 bases, leaving 4 bases not matched to a gene. The CDR3 loop reads CASSAGTVQETQYF. CDR3 coding DNA: TGTGCCAGCAGTGCCGGGACAGTTCAAGAGACCCAGTACTTC.

This clone was counted a few times. The chain recombines TRBV7-6 with TRBJ2-7; 11 nucleotides match TRBD2. Germline V gene lookup returns CDR1 SGHVS and CDR2 FNYEAQ. The CDR3 is 16 residues long. V was clipped by 2 bases and J by 1 base; unmatched bases: 4. The CDR3 loop is CASSLSGTSGSYEQYF. The DNA for the CDR3 is TGTGCCAGCAGCTTATCCGGGACTAGCGGATCCTACGAGCAGTACTTC.

The genes are TRBV4-1 and TRBJ1-1; 9 bases match TRBD1. The ends lost 4 bases at V and 3 bases at J; junction bases unmatched: 6. CDR1 is MGHRA and CDR2 is YSYEKL in the germline V gene. The CDR3 spans 15 residues. CDR3 residues: CASSLQQGADTEAFF. The CDR3 DNA follows: TGCGCCAGCAGCCTACAACAGGGGGCGGACACTGAAGCTTTCTTT.

This chain uses TRBV5-6 with TRBJ2-7, with D perhaps TRBD1 (5 bases). Trimming stripped 2 bases from V and 5 bases from J, with 14 bases between. The germline CDR1 and CDR2 sequences are SGHDT and YYEEEE. CDR3 size: 14 residues. Written as DNA, the CDR3 is TGTGCCAGCAGCTTCAGCTCAGGGTCCCACGAGCAGTACTTC. It specifies CASSFSSGSHEQYF.

The chain carries TRBV7-6 and TRBJ2-3, with 7 positions matching TRBD2. CDR3 length: 16 amino acids. Trimming removed 3 bases from V and 0 bases from J; junction bases left unmatched: 6. Germline V gene sequence: CDR1 SGHVS, CDR2 FNYEAQ. This CDR3 reads CASSLASGTSTDTQYF. The DNA for the CDR3 is TGTGCCAGCAGCTTGGCTAGCGGAACTAGCACAGATACGCAGTATTTT.

This clone was detected only a few times. This sequence joins TRBV6-5 and TRBJ2-1; a possible D gene is TRBD2 (5 bases). The CDR3 length is 12 residues. V lost 7 bases, J lost 9 bases, and 13 bases lay in between. Germline loops: CDR1 MNHEY, CDR2 SVGAGI. CDR3 nucleotides: TGTGCCAGCAACCTCCCCCGGGGTGAGCAGTTCTTC. It yields the protein CASNLPRGEQFF.

V and J are TRBV2 and TRBJ1-5; D unclear. Germline-derived CDR1 and CDR2 are SNHLY and FYNNEI. The CDR3 is 15 residues long. V lost 6 bases, J lost 7 bases, and 19 bases lay in between. The CDR3 protein is CASRTRRGHRQPQHF. Written as DNA, the CDR3 is TGTGCCAGCAGAACTCGTCGGGGTCATCGGCAGCCCCAGCATTTT.

The J gene is TRBJ1-3, the V gene TRBV4-2; D is uncertain. Germline V lookup: CDR1 LGHNA, CDR2 YNFKEQ. Trimming stripped 0 bases from V and 0 bases from J, with 9 bases between. The CDR3 has 16 amino acids. In DNA form, the CDR3 reads TGTGCCAGCAGCCAAGATATTTTACCCTCTGGAAACACCATATATTTT. This sequence encodes CASSQDILPSGNTIYF.

V and J are TRBV7-8 and TRBJ2-3; no definite D call. V gave up 3 bases and J gave up 2 bases, with 0 bases separating them. Looked up from germline, CDR1 is SGHVS and CDR2 is FQNEAQ. The CDR3 totals 11 residues. The CDR3 DNA reads as TGTGCCAGCAGCTTCACAGATACGCAGTATTTT. The encoded protein is CASSFTDTQYF. The full variable domain, with the rest looked up from reference TRBV7-8 and TRBJ2-3, is GAGVSQSPRYKVAKRGQDVALRCDPISGHVSLFWYQQALGQGPEFLTYFQNEAQLDKSGLPSDRFFAERPEGSVSTLKIQRTQQEDSAVYLCASSFTDTQYFGPGTRLTVL.

J is TRBJ2-7 and V is TRBV7-2, with 7 bases identical to TRBD1. The CDR3 has 16 residues. Germline V lookup: CDR1 SGHTA, CDR2 FQGNSA. The ends lost 0 bases at V and 3 bases at J; junction bases unmatched: 8. CDR3 sequence (DNA): TGTGCCAGCAGCTTAGCGCTCCAGACAGGGAACTACGAGCAGTACTTC. Translating it yields CASSLALQTGNYEQYF.